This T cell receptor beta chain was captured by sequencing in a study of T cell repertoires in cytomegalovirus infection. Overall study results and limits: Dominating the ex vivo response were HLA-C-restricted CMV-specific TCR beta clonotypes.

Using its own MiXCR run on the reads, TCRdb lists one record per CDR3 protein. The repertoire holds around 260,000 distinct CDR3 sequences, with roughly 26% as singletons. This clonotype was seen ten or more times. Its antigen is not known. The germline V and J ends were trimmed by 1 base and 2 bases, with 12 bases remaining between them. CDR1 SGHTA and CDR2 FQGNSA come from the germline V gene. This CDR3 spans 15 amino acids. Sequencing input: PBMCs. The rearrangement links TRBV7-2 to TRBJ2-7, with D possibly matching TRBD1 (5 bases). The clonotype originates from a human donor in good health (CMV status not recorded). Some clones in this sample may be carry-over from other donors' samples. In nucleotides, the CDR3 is TGTGCCAGCAGCTTAGTCGTGACAGCCACCTACGAGCAGTACTTC. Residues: CASSLVVTATYEQYF.